The sequence of this T cell receptor beta chain was determined in a study of T cell repertoires in cytomegalovirus infection. Overall study: Recently identified HLA-C-restricted and well-studied HLA-B-restricted CMV epitopes were used. Study-wide results and limits: Dominating the ex vivo response were TCR beta clonotypes that were CMV-specific and HLA-C-restricted.

Germline CDR1 is SGHRS and CDR2 is YFSETQ. The CDR3 extends over 17 amino acids. Using its own MiXCR run on the reads, TCRdb lists one record per CDR3 protein. The data contain 550,000 to 850,000 distinct CDR3 sequences, about 33% of them singletons. To note about this clonotype: Its antigen is not identified.

The rearrangement links TRBV5-1 to TRBJ2-6; D possibly corresponds to TRBD2 (6 bases). The origin of this receptor is a human donor in good health (CMV status not recorded). Some clones in this sample may be carry-over from other donors' samples. The starting material was cultured PBMCs, obtained from culture after CMV antigen stimulation. The DNA of the CDR3 is TGCGGATCGGGAGTCTCGCCAGAATCCTCAGGGGCCAACGTCCTGACTTTC. This gives the protein CGSGVSPESSGANVLTF.